Listed below are T cell receptor beta chains from one sample, sequenced in a study of regulatory T cells in long-lasting Graves disease. TCRdb re-called the multiplex PCR reads through MiXCR, storing one row per CDR3 protein. The sample yields over 350,000 distinct CDR3 sequences, roughly 15% seen once. The same data also contributed to another study, on T cells in Graves' hyperthyroidism and ophthalmopathy.

This material consisted of peripheral blood mononuclear cells (PBMCs), taken at new diagnosis, from a patient treated with antithyroid drugs. Receptors originate from a woman in her forties or fifties with Graves disease. Each CDR3 is given with its conserved first and last residue. The D gene is left open where the match is weak. Clone size is shown for a subset of rows, as once, few, many or a class of expanded clone.

d_call	j_call	v_call	clone_size	cdr3_nt	cdr3_aa
TRBD1	TRBJ2-7	TRBV20-1	many	TGCAGTGCCCTGACCGCGGGACAGGAGTTTCCTAAGCAGTACTTC	CSALTAGQEFPKQYF
.	TRBJ1-1	TRBV4-1	.	TGCGCCAGCAGCCCGATTGAAGGCGGTCGGACTGAAGCTTTCTTT	CASSPIEGGRTEAFF
.	TRBJ2-5	TRBV28	many	TGTGCCAGCAGCTTCGGGGACCAGGAGACCCAGTACTTC	CASSFGDQETQYF
TRBD1	TRBJ2-7	TRBV20-1	few	TGCAGTGCTAGCGGACAGGGTTTCTACGAGCAGTACTTC	CSASGQGFYEQYF
TRBD2	TRBJ2-7	TRBV5-6	many	TGTGCCAGCAGCCGAGGACTAGCGGCCACCTACGAGCAGTACTTC	CASSRGLAATYEQYF
.	TRBJ1-5	TRBV27	many	TGTGCCAGCAGTTTAACAACAGATAGCAATCAGCCCCAGCATTTT	CASSLTTDSNQPQHF
TRBD2	TRBJ2-2	TRBV5-4	.	TGTGCCAGCAGCCCTAGCGGGAGGGCTCATACCGGGGAGCTGTTTTTT	CASSPSGRAHTGELFF
.	TRBJ1-2	TRBV9	.	TGTGCCAGCAGCGTAGCTCCAGGGGATCCTAACTATGGCTACACCTTC	CASSVAPGDPNYGYTF
.	TRBJ2-7	TRBV28	many	TGTGCCAGCAGTTTCTCGTCCTTAGCCTACGAGCAGTACTTC	CASSFSSLAYEQYF
TRBD1	TRBJ2-7	TRBV18	.	TGTGCCAGCTCGCGGCGGGACCCGGGACAGGGTTTCGAGCAGTACTTC	CASSRRDPGQGFEQYF
TRBD1	TRBJ2-2	TRBV5-5	many	TGTGCCAGCGCCTCCAGGGGGTTCGGGGAGCTGTTTTTT	CASASRGFGELFF
.	TRBJ2-5	TRBV5-1	many	TGTGCCAGCAGCTTAATCACAGGCCAAGAGACCCAGTACTTC	CASSLITGQETQYF
TRBD1	TRBJ1-3	TRBV28	few	TGTGCCAGCAGTTCGACAGGGCATTCGGATACAGGAAACACCATATATTTT	CASSSTGHSDTGNTIYF
TRBD2	TRBJ2-5	TRBV30	few	TGTGCCTGGAGTGAAACTAGCGGACAAGAGACCCAGTACTTC	CAWSETSGQETQYF
.	TRBJ2-6	TRBV7-3	.	TGTGCCAGCAGCGCAGGGGCAGCTGGGGCCAACGTCCTGACTTTC	CASSAGAAGANVLTF
.	TRBJ1-2	TRBV3-1	many	TGTGCCAGCAGCCAAGAACGTGTCGGTGGCTACACCTTC	CASSQERVGGYTF
.	TRBJ1-6	TRBV11-2	many	TGTGCCAGCAGCCAACGGGTGGCAGGGAATTCACCCCTCCACTTT	CASSQRVAGNSPLHF
TRBD1	TRBJ1-3	TRBV6-5	few	TGTGCCAGCAGTTCCGACAGGGGAAGTCCTGGAAACACCATATATTTT	CASSSDRGSPGNTIYF
TRBD1	TRBJ2-1	TRBV6-1	many	TGTGCCAGCAGTCAGGATGGACAGGGGGCTAATGAGCAGTTCTTC	CASSQDGQGANEQFF
TRBD1	TRBJ2-7	TRBV7-2	many	TGTGCCAGCAGCAAACAGGGGGTGGGTAGGTGGCAGTACTTC	CASSKQGVGRWQYF
.	TRBJ2-2	TRBV7-2	many	TGTGCCAGCAGCCCTAGCATGACGAACACCGGGGAGCTGTTTTTT	CASSPSMTNTGELFF
.	TRBJ2-1	TRBV3-1	many	TGTGCCAGCAGCCAAGGCTGGGATGAGCAGTTCTTC	CASSQGWDEQFF
TRBD2	TRBJ2-1	TRBV7-9	many	TGTGCCAGCAGCTTAGAATCGAGGACTAGCGGGAGAGGGTTCTTC	CASSLESRTSGRGFF
.	TRBJ2-2	TRBV2	many	TGTGCCAGCAGTGAAGCGGGAGGCTACACCGGGGAGCTGTTTTTT	CASSEAGGYTGELFF
.	TRBJ1-2	TRBV4-1	.	TGCGCCAGCAGTCTCAGACTAGGCGAAGCTAACTATGGCTACACCTTC	CASSLRLGEANYGYTF
.	TRBJ1-1	TRBV12-3/TRBV12-4	many	TGTGCCAGCAGTTTAGGGATACGTGGGGGTACTGAAGCTTTCTTT	CASSLGIRGGTEAFF
.	TRBJ2-7	TRBV2	many	TGTGCCAGCAGCGGCAGCACAAGGGCCGAGCAGTACTTC	CASSGSTRAEQYF
TRBD1	TRBJ1-5	TRBV18	.	TGTGCCAGCTCACTCAGGGGGTATGGCAATCAGCCCCAGCATTTT	CASSLRGYGNQPQHF
TRBD2	TRBJ2-1	TRBV7-2	many	TGTGCCAGCAGCTGGCCGGGACTAGCGCCAAACAATGAGCAGTTCTTC	CASSWPGLAPNNEQFF